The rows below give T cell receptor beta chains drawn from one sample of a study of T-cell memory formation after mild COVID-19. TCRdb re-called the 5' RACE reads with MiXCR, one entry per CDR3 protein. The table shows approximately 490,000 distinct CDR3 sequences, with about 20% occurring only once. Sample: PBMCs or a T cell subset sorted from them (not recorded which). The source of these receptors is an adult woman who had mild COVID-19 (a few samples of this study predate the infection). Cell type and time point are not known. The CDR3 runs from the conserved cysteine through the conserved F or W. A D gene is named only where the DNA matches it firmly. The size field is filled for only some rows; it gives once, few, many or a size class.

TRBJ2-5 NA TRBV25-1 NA TGTGCCAGCAGTGAATTAGGGCAGGGAAGGAAGGAGACCCAGTACTTC CASSELGQGRKETQYF
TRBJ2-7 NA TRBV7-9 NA TGTGCCAGCAGCTTAGCGCAGGGGGGTCTGTCGTACGAGCAGTACTTC CASSLAQGGLSYEQYF
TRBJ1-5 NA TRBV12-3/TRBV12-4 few TGTGCCAGCAGTTTCAACAGGGATCAGCCCCAGCATTTT CASSFNRDQPQHF
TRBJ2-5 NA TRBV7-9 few TGTGCCAGCAGCTTGACCAGTTTAGAGCCCCCGGGACATAGAGAGACCCAGTACTTC CASSLTSLEPPGHRETQYF
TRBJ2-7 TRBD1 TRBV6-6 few TGTGCCAGCAGCTGGACCGGGACAGGGCTCTCCTACGAGCAGTACTTC CASSWTGTGLSYEQYF
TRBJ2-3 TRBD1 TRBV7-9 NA TGTGCCAGCAGCTCGACAGGGGGGTCGGGAGATACGCAGTATTTT CASSSTGGSGDTQYF
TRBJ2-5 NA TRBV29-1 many TGCAGCGTTGAACAGGGGGGGGAGACCCAGTACTTC CSVEQGGETQYF
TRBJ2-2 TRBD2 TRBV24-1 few TGTGCCACCAGTGACCCAACTAGCGGGAGGAACACCGGGGAGCTGTTTTTT CATSDPTSGRNTGELFF
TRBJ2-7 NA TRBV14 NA TGTGCCAGCAGCCACCTCGTCGGGACATCCTCCTACGAGCAGTACTTC CASSHLVGTSSYEQYF
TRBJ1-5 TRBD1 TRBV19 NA TGTGCCAGTAGTAGGAGGGCAACAGGGGGAACTCAGCCCCAGCATTTT CASSRRATGGTQPQHF
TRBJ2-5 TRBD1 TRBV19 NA TGTGCCAGTAGTGCGACAGGGTCGGGACATACGGAGACCCAGTACTTC CASSATGSGHTETQYF
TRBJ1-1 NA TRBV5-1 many TGCGCCAGCAGCGGGGCCGGGGCGAACACTGAAGCTTTCTTT CASSGAGANTEAFF
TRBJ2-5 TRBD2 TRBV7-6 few TGTGCCAGCAGCTTGCTAGCGGGGAAAGAGACCCAGTACTTC CASSLLAGKETQYF
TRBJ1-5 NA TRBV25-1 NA TGTGCCAGCAGTGCTGTGGGAGGGCCCCAGCATTTT CASSAVGGPQHF
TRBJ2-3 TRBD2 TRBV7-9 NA TGTGCCAGCAGCTTATGGGATAGCGGGGGGGCGAATACGCAGTATTTT CASSLWDSGGANTQYF
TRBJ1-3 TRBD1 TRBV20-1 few TGCAGTGCTAGCTCCTGGACAGGGATCCCCACCATATATTTT CSASSWTGIPTIYF
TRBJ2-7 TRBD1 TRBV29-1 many TGCAGCGTCCGAGGGACAGGGAGGTTAACACATGACCCATTTGATACCTACGAGCAGTACTTC CSVRGTGRLTHDPFDTYEQYF